This TCR beta chain is from a study of blood T cell repertoires in COVID-19. Study as a whole: COVID-19 samples collected from the United States, Italy and Spain covered acute and convalescent phases. From T cells, B-cell-depleted T cells, or PBMCs came the material, which was cDNA or gDNA.

The V end lost 3 bases, the J end lost 1 base, and 12 bases lay between the germline ends. This CDR3 is built from 14 residues. Germline V gene lookup returns CDR1 GTSNPN and CDR2 SVGIG (reference sequence). Under the authors' procedure: By means of reference gene primer amplification, nucleated cell counts were estimated. Profiling relied on immunoSEQ multiplex PCR, and the TCRdb table lists in-frame clones only, not all of them. V and J calls and clone size come straight from that table; D and trimming were deduced from the DNA. The table records just under 350,000 clones, around 83% of them present only once.

The clonotype originates from a man aged 30-40 years with active or convalescent COVID-19. The specimen sequenced was peripheral blood. V usage is TRBV30 and J usage is TRBJ1-2; tentatively, D is TRBD1 (6 bases). CDR3 loop: CAWSRQVDNYGYTF. CDR3 coding DNA: TGTGCCTGGAGCCGACAGGTGGATAACTATGGCTACACCTTC.